Included here is one T cell receptor (beta chain) sequence, with context. This clone was observed a few times. Its antigen remains undetermined. The sample holds no much larger clone one base away, and base qualities are not on file. Whole blood was collected in K2EDTA tubes by collaborating institutions according to the institutions' own protocols. For TCRbeta analysis, collaborators shipped samples as frozen whole blood, isolated PBMCs, or DNA extracted from either of those sample types. The immunoSEQ Assay, a bias-controlled multiplex PCR, was used to amplify TCRbeta CDR3 regions from genomic DNA. The original methods were these. The number of nucleated cells in each sample was estimated by amplification of reference gene primers within the assay. To quantify the absolute abundance of each unique TCRbeta CDR3 rearrangement, sequence reads were collapsed and filtered. For each sample, productive Simpson clonality was calculated by taking the square root of Simpson's diversity index across productive rearrangements. Imported from immuneACCESS, the table was reduced by TCRdb to in-frame sequences with V and J called. These copies leave out some clones; in studies compared against another copy, an unresolved V gene accounts for under half, and the cause of the remainder is not known. V and J calls and clone size are those listed in that table; D and trimming were worked out from the DNA. The sample data list more than 25,000 clones, and 87% of these were observed just once. Under 6.5% of the sample is held by the ten biggest clonotypes.

The data are from a study of blood T cell repertoires in COVID-19 (dated by TCRdb to the early 2020s). Some background on the complete study: Samples covering the acute and convalescent phases of COVID-19 were provided by collaborators in the United States, Italy and Spain. The prospective study material was composed of cDNA or gDNA derived from T cells, B-cell-depleted T cells, or PBMCs. The repertoires were made available in a free public database intended to serve as a resource for research on the immune response to SARS-CoV-2. Where available, HLA class I and class II types were taken from metadata supplied by the sample provider and were not determined by assay-based typing. The samples were drawn from two sources: the first 160 participants of the ongoing ImmuneRACE study, and fewer than 1,500 subjects contributed by 6 global collaborators. A de-identified subject ID, COVID-19 status, age in years and sex were almost always included in the sample metadata. The dataset comprised deeply sampled blood TCRbeta repertoires from subjects exposed to, actively infected with, or recovered from COVID-19.

The investigation overall reported the following: The amount of clinical and demographic metadata varied by source and participant and was provided uncurated.

Its CDR3 holds 14 amino acids, cysteine through phenylalanine. This entry keeps only the CDR3 DNA: 42 bases, framed from base 1. CDR1 and CDR2 (KGHDR, SFDVKD) derive from the germline V gene. A distance of 16 bases separates the germline ends of V and J, which lose 10 bases and 2 bases respectively. Sequences were obtained from peripheral blood. The TCR comes from a man aged 55 to 70 with active COVID-19. This chain joins TRBV24-1 to TRBJ2-5; TRBD2 is a possible D gene, resting on 6 matching bases. The nucleotide sequence reads TGTGCCACAAGTAAAGACGGGGGTCAAGAGACCCAGTACTTC. This yields the protein CATSKDGGQETQYF.